Ten or more counts support the clone carrying this T cell receptor beta chain. These data belong to a study of T cells in Graves' hyperthyroidism and ophthalmopathy. TCR beta CDR3 regions were amplified from RNA. First-round RT-PCR with HTBI primers amplified the TCR CDR3 region. TCRdb re-analysed the multiplex PCR reads in MiXCR, keeping a single row per CDR3 protein. The table records 250,000 to 300,000 distinct CDR3 sequences, 15% of them present only once. The study left out patients who had uncontrolled infection, other autoimmune disease, pregnancy or lactation. The CDR3 contains 16 residues. V gave up 0 bases and J gave up 5 bases, with 16 bases separating them. Germline lookup yields CDR1 MGHRA and CDR2 YSYEKL.

The sample taken for sequencing was blood. This receptor was identified in a woman between 50 and 59 years old with Graves' hyperthyroidism that later progressed to Graves' ophthalmopathy. V gene TRBV4-1 combines with J gene TRBJ1-2; tentatively, D is TRBD1 (5 bases). Written as DNA, the CDR3 is TGCGCCAGCAGCCAAGACATGACAGAAGCTAGGTATGGCTACACCTTC. This encodes CASSQDMTEARYGYTF.